This passage covers 9 T cell receptor beta chains from one sample sequenced in a study of blood T cell repertoires in COVID-19. Sequenced by immunoSEQ multiplex PCR; TCRdb stores in-frame clones only, minus some. The top ten clones hold 2% to 2.5% of a sample with hundreds of thousands of clones, approximately 89% of them seen once. Sequenced material: peripheral blood. The source of these receptors is a woman aged 55-69 years with COVID-19, enrolled during active disease.

The chain has TRBV27 and TRBJ1-2; 8 positions match TRBD1. CDR3 length: 14 amino acids. Germline V gene data show CDR1 as MNHEY and CDR2 as SMNVEV (reference sequence). V shed 4 bases and J 3 bases; nucleotides not matched to a gene: 4. The CDR3 here is CASSSTGVDYGYTF. The CDR3 DNA follows: TGTGCCAGCAGTTCGACAGGGGTGGACTATGGCTACACCTTC.

The chain carries TRBV27 and TRBJ2-1; D perhaps matches TRBD1 (6 bases). From germline, CDR1 is MNHEY and CDR2 SMNVEV (reference sequence). Trimming left V 2 bases short and J 7 bases short, with 24 bases between. The length of the CDR3 is 18 residues. CDR3 sequence (DNA): TGTGCCAGCAGTTTAGTTACGATCTCTCAGGGGCTGGGGAATGAGCAGTTCTTC. Translation: CASSLVTISQGLGNEQFF.

The chain links TRBV6-6 to TRBJ1-2; D is uncertain. Germline V gives CDR1 MNHNY, CDR2 SVGAGI (reference sequence). Trimming pared 2 bases from V and 2 bases from J, leaving 12 bases between. This CDR3 region has 15 residues. CDR3 loop: CASSYPQASNYGYTF. The CDR3 DNA is TGTGCCAGCAGTTACCCTCAGGCCAGCAACTATGGCTACACCTTC.

The chain recombines TRBV6-6 with TRBJ1-2, with 10 positions matching TRBD1. The CDR3 extends over 14 amino acids. The germline gives CDR1 MNHNY, CDR2 SVGAGI (reference sequence). With V trimmed by 2 bases and J by 6 bases, 3 bases remained unmatched. The CDR3 loop reads CASSYPGQGNGYTF. The CDR3 DNA is TGTGCCAGCAGTTACCCGGGACAGGGGAATGGCTACACCTTC.

This chain links TRBV23-1 with TRBJ2-6, with 9 nucleotides matching TRBD1. TRBV23-1 is an ORF for which the function is uncertain. V was pared by 0 bases and J by 0 bases, with 6 bases of the junction left unmatched. This CDR3 has 19 residues. The CDR3 nucleotides read TGCGCCAGCAGTCAATCCCGGGACAGGGCACCCTCTGGGGCCAACGTCCTGACTTTC. This gives the protein CASSQSRDRAPSGANVLTF.

The CDR3 DNA is TGCGCCAGCAGCCTATGGGGGGGGCTCGAGCAGTACTTC. Its translation: CASSLWGGLEQYF. The chain is built from TRBV4-1 and TRBJ2-7, with D maybe TRBD2 (7 bases). V was trimmed by 4 bases and J by 6 bases, leaving 13 bases between them. Germline V lookup: CDR1 MGHRA, CDR2 YSYEKL. The CDR3 consists of 13 residues.

The chain uses TRBV30 and TRBJ1-5; 9 nucleotides match TRBD1. The CDR3 contains 12 residues. Germline CDR1 and CDR2: GTSNPN and SVGIG (reference sequence). V dropped 5 bases and J dropped 5; count of bases not matched to a gene: 1. In nucleotides, the CDR3 is TGTGCCTGGGGGGACAGGGATCAGCCCCAGCATTTT. This codes for CAWGDRDQPQHF.

This CDR3 reads CASRPNAGGFEQFF. In nucleotides, the CDR3 is TGTGCCAGCAGACCGAACGCAGGGGGGTTTGAGCAGTTCTTC. This sequence joins TRBV7-9 and TRBJ2-1, with D tentatively TRBD1 (7 bases). The CDR3 sequence is 14 residues long. Per the germline V gene, CDR1 is SEHNR and CDR2 is FQNEAQ (reference sequence). V lost 6 bases and J lost 9, with 18 bases in between.

The chain joins TRBV5-1 to TRBJ1-4, with D maybe TRBD1 (6 bases). Germline V gives CDR1 SGHRS, CDR2 YFSETQ. The CDR3 contains 15 residues. Between the trimmed V and J ends, which lost 1 base and 8 bases, there was a span of 15 bases. CDR3 in DNA: TGCGCCAGCAGCTTGTCGGGGGGCGAGAGGGAAAAACTGTTTTTT. This sequence encodes CASSLSGGEREKLFF.